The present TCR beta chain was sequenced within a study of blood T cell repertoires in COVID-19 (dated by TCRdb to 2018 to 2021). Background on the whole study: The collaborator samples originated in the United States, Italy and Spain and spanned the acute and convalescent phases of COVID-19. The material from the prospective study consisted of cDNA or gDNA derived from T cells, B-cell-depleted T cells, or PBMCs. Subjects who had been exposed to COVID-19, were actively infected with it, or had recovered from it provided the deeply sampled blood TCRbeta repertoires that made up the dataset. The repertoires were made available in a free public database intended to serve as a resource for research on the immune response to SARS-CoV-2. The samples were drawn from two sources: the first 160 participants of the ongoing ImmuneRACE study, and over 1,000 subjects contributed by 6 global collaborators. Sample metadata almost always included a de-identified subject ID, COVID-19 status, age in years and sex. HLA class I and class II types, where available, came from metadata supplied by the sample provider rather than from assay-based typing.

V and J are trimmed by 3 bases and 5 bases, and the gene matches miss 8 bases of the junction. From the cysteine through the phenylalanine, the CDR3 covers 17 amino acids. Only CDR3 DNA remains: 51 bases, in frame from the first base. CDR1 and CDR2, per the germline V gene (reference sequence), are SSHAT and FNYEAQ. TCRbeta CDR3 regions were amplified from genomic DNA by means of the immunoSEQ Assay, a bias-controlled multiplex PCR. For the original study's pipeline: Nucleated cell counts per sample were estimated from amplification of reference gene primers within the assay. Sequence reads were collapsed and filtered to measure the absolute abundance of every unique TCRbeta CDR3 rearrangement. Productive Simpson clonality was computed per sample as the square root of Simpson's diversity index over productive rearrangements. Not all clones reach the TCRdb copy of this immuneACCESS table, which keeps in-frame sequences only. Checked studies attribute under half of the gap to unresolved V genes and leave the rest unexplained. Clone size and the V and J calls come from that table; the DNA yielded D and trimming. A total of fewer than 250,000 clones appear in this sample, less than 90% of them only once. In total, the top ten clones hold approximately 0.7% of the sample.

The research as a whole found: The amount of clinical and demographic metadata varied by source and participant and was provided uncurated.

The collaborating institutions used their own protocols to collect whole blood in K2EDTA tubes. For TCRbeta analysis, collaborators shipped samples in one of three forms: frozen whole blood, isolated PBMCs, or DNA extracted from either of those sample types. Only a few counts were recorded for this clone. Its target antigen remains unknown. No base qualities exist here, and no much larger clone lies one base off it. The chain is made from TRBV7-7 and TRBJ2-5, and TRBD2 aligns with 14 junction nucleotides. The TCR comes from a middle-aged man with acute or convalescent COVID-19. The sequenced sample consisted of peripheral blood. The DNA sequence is TGTGCCAGCAGCTTCGGGACTAGCGGGGGCCTAGGGGAGACCCAGTACTTC. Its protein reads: CASSFGTSGGLGETQYF.